One sample yielded the 15 T cell receptor beta chains listed below, sequenced in a study of T cell clonality in common variable immunodeficiency. TCRdb's copy holds only in-frame clones and misses some; the assay was immunoSEQ multiplex PCR. The profile covers about 35,000 clones, none occurring a single time. The sample comprised peripheral blood mononuclear cells. The receptors were sampled from a person aged 18 to 69 in good health.

This clone was observed many times. Sequencing ends 3 residues short of the CDR3 end; the germline J gene provides the rest. The chain combines TRBV5-6 with TRBJ1-4; 7 bases align to TRBD1. This CDR3 is 15 amino acids long. CDR1 is SGHDT and CDR2 is YYEEEE in the germline V gene. After removal of 4 bases from V and 8 bases from J, the junction contained 11 bases not matched to a gene. CDR3 in amino acids: CASSPWTGNTEKLFF. CDR3 DNA (partial): TGTGCCAGCAGCCCCTGGACAGGCAACACCGAAAAA.

This clone has just a few counts. The DNA ends 3 residues before the CDR3 does, and the rest of the CDR3 is filled in from the germline J gene. The chain links TRBV7-9 to TRBJ1-1; a possible D gene is TRBD1 (6 bases). Germline CDR1 and CDR2: SEHNR and FQNEAQ (reference sequence). The CDR3 spans 13 residues. The CDR3 reads CASSYRDTTEAFF. The sequenced CDR3 bases are TGTGCCAGCAGCTACCGGGACACTACAGAA.

This clone was recorded at least ten times. The CDR3 sequence: CASRENAGQGETQYF. CDR3 DNA (partial): TGTGCCAGCAGGGAAAACGCCGGACAGGGAGAGACC. This chain joins TRBV2 and TRBJ2-5, with TRBD1 matching over 8 bases. The read ends 3 residues before the CDR3 terminus; that terminus is restored from the germline J gene. The CDR3 sequence is 15 residues long. Trimming took 6 bases from V and 4 from J; bases not matched to a gene: 10. Per germline, CDR1 SNHLY and CDR2 FYNNEI.

This clone has a count of ten or more. The read falls 3 residues short of the CDR3 end, and the missing part is taken from the germline J gene. The chain has TRBV20-1 and TRBJ2-1; 10 nucleotides align to TRBD2. With V trimmed by 6 bases and J by 7 bases, 15 bases remained unmatched. Germline values: CDR1 DFQATT, CDR2 SNEGSKA (reference sequence). The CDR3 sequence is 16 residues long. The CDR3 sequence: CSAQTFLAGVGNEQFF. Partial CDR3 DNA: TGCAGTGCCCAGACGTTCCTAGCGGGAGTAGGAAATGAG.

In the case of this clone: Read data end 3 residues before the CDR3 end; the end is taken from the germline J gene. This chain links TRBV2 with TRBJ2-7, with D perhaps TRBD2 (5 bases). CDR1 SNHLY and CDR2 FYNNEI come from the germline V gene. The CDR3 spans 13 residues. Between the trimmed V and J ends, which lost 5 bases and 5 bases, there was a span of 13 bases. The CDR3 sequence is CASSPSKGHEQYF. CDR3 DNA (partial): TGTGCCAGCAGTCCTAGCAAGGGCCACGAG. Filled out from reference TRBV2 and TRBJ2-7, the complete variable domain reads EPEVTQTPSHQVTQMGQEVILRCVPISNHLYFYWYRQILGQKVEFLVSFYNNEISEKSEIFDDQFSVERPDGSNFTLKIRSTKLEDSAMYFCASSPSKGHEQYFGPGTRLTVT.

This clone has a count of ten or more. The CDR3 loop is CASSSEGMAEQYF. The sequenced part of the CDR3 DNA is TGTGCCAGCAGCTCGGAGGGTATGGCCGAG. This chain links TRBV7-9 with TRBJ2-7, with D possibly being TRBD2 (6 bases). Coverage ceases 3 residues before the CDR3 finishes, and the germline J gene fills in the end. CDR1 is SEHNR, CDR2 FQNEAQ, per germline (reference sequence). Trimming cost V 4 bases and J 6 bases, with 13 bases left between them. CDR3 length: 13 residues.

This clone was counted ten times or more. The CDR3 end lies 3 residues beyond the end of the read and is filled in from the germline J gene. This rearrangement joins TRBV4-2 to TRBJ2-1; 13 bases are a match to TRBD2. The germline V gene has CDR1 LGHNA and CDR2 YNFKEQ. Trimming at V came to 1 base and at J to 6 bases, leaving 6 bases not matched to a gene. The CDR3 has 17 amino acids. CDR3 bases read: TGTGCCAGCAGCCAAGGGACTAGCGGGAGCTTGAGCAATGAG. Its protein is CASSQGTSGSLSNE. The complete CDR3 sequence is CASSQGTSGSLSNEQFF.

Many counts were recorded for this clone. From the germline J gene comes the end of the CDR3, since the read stops 3 residues before it. The chain has TRBV20-1 and TRBJ1-4; D gene unclear. The ends were cut back, 0 bases at V and 7 bases at J, with 15 bases in the middle. This CDR3 region has 15 residues. The germline CDR1 and CDR2 sequences are DFQATT and SNEGSKA (reference sequence). CDR3 DNA, as far as it was read: TGCAGTGCTAGAGATGGTAGGGTGGTATCTGAAAAA. The encoded protein is CSARDGRVVSEK. The entire CDR3 is CSARDGRVVSEKLFF.

This clone was recorded at least ten times. This CDR3 reads CARDRVGNEQFF. The sequenced part of the CDR3 DNA is TGTGCCAGAGACAGGGTCGGCAATGAG. The chain recombines TRBV2 with TRBJ2-1, with 7 bases aligning to TRBD1. The observed sequence ends 3 residues before the CDR3 terminus, with the missing tail filled in from the germline J gene. CDR1 is SNHLY and CDR2 is FYNNEI in the germline V gene. This CDR3 has 12 residues. V lost 9 bases, J lost 6 bases, and 5 bases stayed unmatched.

This clone was found a few times. The read gets to within 3 residues of the CDR3 end, and the germline J gene fills in the rest. This sequence joins TRBV19 and TRBJ1-2; 9 bases align to TRBD1. Germline CDR1 LNHDA, CDR2 SQIVND (reference sequence). The CDR3 spans 17 residues. CDR3 sequence reads: CASSISWGTGTYNDYTF. Partial CDR3 DNA: TGTGCCAGTAGTATATCCTGGGGGACAGGGACCTACAATGAC.

With regard to this clone: Sequencing ends 3 residues short of the CDR3 end; the germline J gene provides the rest. V usage is TRBV19 and J usage is TRBJ2-2, with D perhaps matching TRBD1 (5 bases). Germline V gives CDR1 LNHDA, CDR2 SQIVND (reference sequence). The CDR3 spans 16 residues. The CDR3 sequence is CASSIDLQGVPEKLFF. The DNA read from the CDR3 is TGTGCCAGTAGTATAGATCTCCAGGGTGTCCCTGAAAAG.

This clone was recorded many times. With the read ending 3 residues before the CDR3 end, the germline J gene is used to fill in that end. The chain uses TRBV18 and TRBJ2-1; D gene uncertain. The CDR3 totals 11 residues. Trimming removed 4 bases from V and 7 bases from J, with 5 bases in between. Germline CDR1 reads KGHSH; CDR2 reads LQKENI. The CDR3 loop reads CASSQGNEQFF. Partial CDR3 DNA: TGTGCCAGCTCACAGGGTAATGAG.

This clone was detected ten times or more. With the read ending 3 residues before the CDR3 end, the germline J gene is used to fill in that end. V is TRBV7-6 and J is TRBJ1-6; 9 bases match TRBD1. Per germline, CDR1 SGHVS and CDR2 FNYEAQ. This CDR3 is built from 18 residues. V dropped 2 bases and J dropped 1; count of bases not matched to a gene: 6. CDR3 DNA, as far as it was read: TGTGCCAGCAGCTTACGGGGGACAGGGTTTTCCTATAATTCACCC. It encodes CASSLRGTGFSYNSP. The full CDR3 sequence reads CASSLRGTGFSYNSPLHF.

The sample holds a few counts of this clone. Read data end 3 residues before the CDR3 end; the end is taken from the germline J gene. The chain joins TRBV2 to TRBJ1-2, with TRBD1 matching 7 bases. V gave up 6 bases and J gave up 7 bases; unmatched junction bases: 11. The CDR3 has 14 residues. Per germline, CDR1 SNHLY and CDR2 FYNNEI. The DNA read from the CDR3 is TGTGCCAGCAGATACTCCGGGACAGCATCTGGC. Amino acid sequence: CASRYSGTASG. The whole CDR3 is CASRYSGTASGYTF.

This clone was seen at least ten times. The observed sequence ends 3 residues before the CDR3 terminus, with the missing tail filled in from the germline J gene. The chain uses TRBV5-4 and TRBJ2-3, with D uncertain. Germline CDR1 SGHNT, CDR2 YYREEE (reference sequence). Deletions cut 2 bases from V and 1 base from J, with 5 bases between. The CDR3 has 13 amino acids. The sequenced part of the CDR3 DNA is TGTGCCAGCAGCTTAGGTGGCACAGATACG. Encoded protein: CASSLGGTDT. The whole CDR3 sequence reads CASSLGGTDTQYF.